The rows below give T cell receptor beta chains drawn from one sample of a study of OX40 agonist ivuxolimab in advanced cancers. This table comes from immunoSEQ multiplex PCR, and its TCRdb copy is limited to in-frame clones, with some not included. The sample shows around 97,000 clones, around 80% of them seen only once. The material sequenced was CD4+ or CD8+ T cells sorted from blood, taken in a trial of the OX40 agonist ivuxolimab. These receptors all stem from an adult with an advanced solid tumor such as melanoma, head and neck, liver or kidney cancer. Each CDR3 is given with its conserved first and last residue. Each record gives: clone size, D gene, V gene, J gene, CDR3 protein, CDR3 DNA. A D gene is named only where the DNA matches it firmly. Not all rows give a size; the values are once, few, many and, for expanded clones, a class.

>once|-|TRBV7-2|TRBJ2-3
CASSPIGPDTQYF
TGTGCCAGCAGCCCTATTGGCCCAGATACGCAGTATTTT
>-|-|TRBV19|TRBJ1-5
CASSIQGANQPQHF
TGTGCCAGTAGTATACAAGGGGCCAATCAGCCCCAGCATTTT
>-|TRBD2|TRBV11-2|TRBJ2-7
CASSLVLAGVEEQYF
TGTGCCAGCAGCTTAGTCCTAGCGGGTGTAGAGGAGCAGTACTTC
>-|-|TRBV5-1|TRBJ1-1
CASSLTENTEAFF
TGCGCCAGCAGCCTGACAGAAAACACTGAAGCTTTCTTT
>-|-|TRBV7-2|TRBJ2-1
CASSLDRAGYNEQFF
TGTGCCAGCAGCTTAGACAGGGCGGGATACAATGAGCAGTTCTTC
>-|-|TRBV7-2|TRBJ2-3
CASSLEAVSTDTQYF
TGTGCCAGCAGCTTAGAGGCGGTGAGCACAGATACGCAGTATTTT
>-|-|TRBV10-3|TRBJ2-2
CAISKGRDTNTGELFF
TGTGCCATCAGCAAGGGTAGGGACACGAACACCGGGGAGCTGTTTTTT
>many|TRBD2|TRBV9|TRBJ2-1
CASSQASGGRDEQFF
TGTGCCAGCAGCCAAGCTAGCGGGGGGCGAGATGAGCAGTTCTTC
>-|-|TRBV5-4|TRBJ1-2
CASSLFDGNYGYTF
TGTGCCAGCAGCTTATTCGACGGAAACTATGGCTACACCTTC
>-|-|TRBV29-1|TRBJ2-1
CSARPLPKDNEQFF
TGCAGCGCCCGACCCCTGCCCAAGGACAATGAGCAGTTCTTC
>-|-|TRBV11-1|TRBJ1-3
CASSLRARSGNTIYF
TGTGCCAGCAGCCTCAGGGCCCGCTCTGGAAACACCATATATTTT
>-|TRBD1|TRBV5-1|TRBJ1-6
CASSLDVGQYNSPLHF
TGCGCCAGCAGCTTGGACGTGGGACAGTATAATTCACCCCTCCACTTT
>-|TRBD2|TRBV5-1|TRBJ2-2
CASSLWGGSGTGELFF
TGCGCCAGCAGCTTGTGGGGCGGGAGCGGTACCGGGGAGCTGTTTTTT
>-|-|TRBV7-8|TRBJ2-5
CASSSLALGETQYF
TGTGCCAGCAGCTCTCTAGCGCTTGGGGAGACCCAGTACTTC
>-|-|TRBV27|TRBJ2-3
CASSFGADTQYF
TGTGCCAGCAGTTTCGGGGCAGATACGCAGTATTTT
>-|-|TRBV5-4|TRBJ2-3
CASSLGMTSTDTQYF
TGTGCCAGCAGCTTGGGCATGACTAGCACAGATACGCAGTATTTT
>few|-|TRBV7-8|TRBJ1-4
CASSTRTLNEKLFF
TGTGCCAGCAGCACTCGGACCCTAAATGAAAAACTGTTTTTT
>-|-|TRBV2|TRBJ2-3
CASSEAQSSDTQYF
TGTGCCAGCAGTGAAGCGCAGAGTTCCGATACGCAGTATTTT
>once|-|TRBV5-1|TRBJ2-3
CASSLEDTQYF
TGCGCCAGCAGCTTAGAAGATACGCAGTATTTT
>-|TRBD2|TRBV4-3|TRBJ2-7
CASSQTGLPTYEQYF
TGCGCCAGCAGCCAAACGGGACTACCTACCTACGAGCAGTACTTC
>-|TRBD1|TRBV7-9|TRBJ1-5
CASSLAGGGQPQHF
TGTGCCAGCAGCTTAGCAGGGGGCGGCCAGCCCCAGCATTTT
>-|TRBD1|TRBV18|TRBJ1-1
CASSGQSQNTEAFF
TGTGCCAGCTCGGGACAGTCGCAAAACACTGAAGCTTTCTTT
>-|TRBD1|TRBV11-2|TRBJ2-7
CASSLETGTYEQYF
TGTGCCAGCAGCCTAGAGACAGGGACCTACGAGCAGTACTTC
>-|-|TRBV9|TRBJ2-7
CASSAAVSSYEQYF
TGTGCCAGCAGCGCCGCGGTGAGCTCCTACGAGCAGTACTTC
>-|-|TRBV6-5|TRBJ1-1
CASSYVGEGEAFF
TGTGCCAGCAGTTACGTGGGGGAGGGTGAAGCTTTCTTT
>-|-|TRBV5-4|TRBJ1-6
CASSLVVGSYNSPLHF
TGTGCCAGCAGCTTGGTGGTTGGCTCCTATAATTCACCCCTCCACTTT
>-|TRBD2|TRBV29-1|TRBJ2-7
CSVRGVPHEQYF
TGCAGCGTTCGGGGGGTCCCCCACGAGCAGTACTTC
>once|TRBD2|TRBV11-2|TRBJ2-3
CASSLRAGVTDTQYF
TGTGCCAGCAGCCTCCGAGCGGGAGTAACAGATACGCAGTATTTT
>-|-|TRBV7-2|TRBJ1-2
CASSLDGRWGYTF
TGTGCCAGCAGCCTGGACGGACGGTGGGGCTACACCTTC
>-|TRBD2|TRBV11-2|TRBJ2-5
CASSPGSYGGRKETQYF
TGTGCCAGCAGCCCCGGGAGCTACGGGGGGAGAAAAGAGACCCAGTACTTC
>many|-|TRBV6-5|TRBJ1-4
CASSPSVTNEKLFF
TGTGCCAGCAGCCCCAGTGTGACTAATGAAAAACTGTTTTTT
>-|-|TRBV7-2|TRBJ2-1
CASSLEGARAVWQFF
TGTGCCAGCAGCTTAGAAGGGGCTAGGGCCGTCTGGCAGTTCTTC
>-|-|TRBV6-1|TRBJ1-1
CASSESRTWGLPFF
TGTGCCAGCAGTGAATCTCGAACCTGGGGTCTCCCTTTCTTT
>-|-|TRBV7-2|TRBJ1-6
CASSEINSPLHF
TGTGCCAGCAGTGAGATAAATTCACCCCTCCACTTT
>-|-|TRBV5-1|TRBJ1-1
CASSLGRVENTEAFF
TGCGCCAGCAGCTTGGGCAGGGTCGAGAACACTGAAGCTTTCTTT
>-|TRBD2|TRBV27|TRBJ2-1
CASSLRESGRLNEQFF
TGTGCCAGCAGTTTAAGGGAGAGCGGGAGGTTGAATGAGCAGTTCTTC
>-|TRBD1|TRBV29-1|TRBJ1-1
CSVVGGEGDRGAEAFF
TGCAGCGTTGTGGGTGGCGAAGGTGACAGGGGCGCTGAAGCTTTCTTT
>once|TRBD1|TRBV9|TRBJ2-7
CASSPSGTEIYEQYF
TGTGCCAGCAGCCCCTCCGGGACAGAGATTTACGAGCAGTACTTC
>-|TRBD1|TRBV7-3|TRBJ2-3
CASSSDRDAADTQYF
TGTGCCAGCAGCTCGGACAGGGATGCAGCAGATACGCAGTATTTT
>-|TRBD2|TRBV9|TRBJ2-1
CASSARTSANEQFF
TGTGCCAGCAGCGCCCGGACTAGTGCCAATGAGCAGTTCTTC
>-|-|TRBV6-5|TRBJ1-6
CASSYVQGQPNSPLHF
TGTGCCAGCAGTTACGTACAGGGTCAGCCCAATTCACCCCTCCACTTT
>-|TRBD1|TRBV30|TRBJ2-7
CAWSGGGDDEQYF
TGTGCCTGGAGTGGAGGGGGCGACGACGAGCAGTACTTC
>-|-|TRBV29-1|TRBJ2-3
CSVEDSARTQYF
TGCAGCGTTGAAGATTCGGCACGCACGCAGTATTTT
>-|TRBD1|TRBV7-9|TRBJ2-4
CASSPTGELYF
TGTGCCAGCAGCCCTACAGGGGAGCTGTACTTC
>many|TRBD1|TRBV18|TRBJ1-5
CASSPRQGAGYTSNQPQHF
TGTGCCAGCTCACCGAGACAGGGGGCAGGGTATACGAGCAATCAGCCCCAGCATTTT
>-|TRBD2|TRBV6-6|TRBJ2-1
CASSLQRGAGNEQFF
TGTGCCAGCAGTCTCCAGCGGGGGGCGGGAAATGAGCAGTTCTTC
>-|TRBD1|TRBV5-6|TRBJ1-1
CASSLLGQDYTEAFF
TGTGCCAGCAGCTTGTTGGGACAGGACTACACTGAAGCTTTCTTT
>-|TRBD1|TRBV19|TRBJ2-2
CASDRVGTGELFF
TGTGCCAGTGACAGGGTAGGCACCGGGGAGCTGTTTTTT
>few|-|TRBV19|TRBJ1-2
CASSPRYPTGGYTF
TGTGCCAGTAGTCCCAGATACCCCACCGGTGGCTACACCTTC
>-|TRBD1|TRBV4-3|TRBJ2-2
CASKGQGNTGELFF
TGCGCCAGCAAGGGACAGGGGAACACCGGGGAGCTGTTTTTT